Presented here are 26 T cell receptor beta chains from one specimen sequenced in a study of Graves' ophthalmopathy and Graves' hyperthyroidism. RNA served as the template for amplifying TCR beta CDR3 regions. In the first round, RT-PCR was carried out with HTBI primers, and a multiplex PCR formed the second round. One entry per CDR3 protein results from TCRdb running MiXCR on the multiplex PCR reads. The sample contains about 220,000 distinct CDR3 sequences, under 25% of which appear only once. The sequencing sample was made of peripheral blood. The receptors come from a woman aged 50 to 65 with Graves' ophthalmopathy.

This clonotype was recorded at least ten times. CDR3 amino acids: CSAEARNTEAFF. The CDR3 nucleotides are TGCAGTGCTGAGGCAAGGAACACTGAAGCTTTCTTT. The V call is TRBV20-1, the J call TRBJ1-1; no definite D call. V lost 5 bases to trimming and J lost 1 base, with 8 bases between them. Germline CDR1 DFQATT, CDR2 SNEGSKA (reference sequence). The CDR3 runs to 12 residues.

This chain uses TRBV12-3 or TRBV12-4 with TRBJ1-5, with no clear D. Trimming stripped 3 bases from V and 3 bases from J, with 6 bases between. The CDR3 sequence is 13 residues long. CDR3 protein: CASSLTTNQPQHF. For the CDR3, the DNA is TGTGCCAGCAGTTTGACGACCAATCAGCCCCAGCATTTT.

This clonotype was counted many times. This chain connects TRBV19 to TRBJ1-1, with D hard to call. CDR3 length equals 15 residues. The germline CDR1 and CDR2 sequences are LNHDA and SQIVND (reference sequence). The V end was cut by 10 bases, the J end by 0 bases, with 18 bases between. The DNA for the CDR3 is TGTGCCACCACCTCTTCCGTGTTCATGAACACTGAAGCTTTCTTT. Amino acid sequence: CATTSSVFMNTEAFF. Full variable domain (missing parts from reference TRBV19 and TRBJ1-1): DGGITQSPKYLFRKEGQNVTLSCEQNLNHDAMYWYRQDPGQGLRLIYYSQIVNDFQKGDIAEGYSVSREKKESFPLTVTSAQKNPTAFYLCATTSSVFMNTEAFFGQGTRLTVV.

This clonotype appeared many times. The chain couples TRBV11-2 to TRBJ1-2; tentatively, D is TRBD1 (6 bases). The CDR3 consists of 13 residues. The V end was cut by 5 bases, the J end by 4 bases, with 11 bases between. The germline CDR1 and CDR2 sequences are SGHAT and FQNNGV. The CDR3 protein is CASSPGAGYGYTF. The CDR3 DNA reads TGTGCCAGCAGCCCAGGGGCCGGCTATGGCTACACCTTC.

This clonotype was seen ten or more times. The rearrangement links TRBV5-1 to TRBJ1-2; no reliable D call. Per the germline V gene, CDR1 is SGHRS and CDR2 is YFSETQ. This CDR3 contains 13 residues. Trimming cost V 7 bases and J 4 bases, with 14 bases left between them. The CDR3 reads CASSSGGGYGYTF. The CDR3 nucleotides read TGCGCCAGCTCCTCGGGAGGCGGCTATGGCTACACCTTC.

This clonotype was observed many times. This chain connects TRBV27 to TRBJ2-4; D is ambiguous. V gave up 6 bases and J gave up 5 bases, with 11 bases separating them. CDR3 length: 13 residues. Germline values: CDR1 MNHEY, CDR2 SMNVEV (reference sequence). Written as DNA, the CDR3 is TGTGCCAGCAGCAAGGGTTTCGAAAACATTCAGTACTTC. Protein product: CASSKGFENIQYF.

This clonotype was detected ten times or more. J is TRBJ2-2 and V is TRBV6-6; D may be TRBD1 (6 bases). The germline V gene has CDR1 MNHNY and CDR2 SVGAGI (reference sequence). The V end was cut by 8 bases, the J end by 2 bases, with 12 bases between. The CDR3 runs 14 residues. The CDR3 protein is CASWTARNTGELFF. The DNA for the CDR3 is TGTGCCAGCTGGACAGCCCGTAACACCGGGGAGCTGTTTTTT.

This clonotype turned up a few times. The chain couples TRBV19 to TRBJ1-2; 8 bases are a match to TRBD1. V lost 2 bases to trimming and J lost 5 bases; unmatched junction nucleotides: 1. Germline values: CDR1 LNHDA, CDR2 SQIVND (reference sequence). There are 13 residues in the CDR3. DNA for the CDR3: TGTGCCAGTAGTATAAGACAGGGGTATGGCTACACCTTC. This translates into CASSIRQGYGYTF.

This chain uses TRBV3-1 with TRBJ1-1; D perhaps matches TRBD1 (5 bases). Germline-derived CDR1 and CDR2 are LGHDT and YNNKEL (reference sequence). The V gene lost 7 bases and the J gene lost 1 base, with 13 bases spanning the gap. There are 14 residues in the CDR3. CDR3 DNA sequence: TGTGCCAGCAACCATCATACAGGGAACACTGAAGCTTTCTTT. Amino acids: CASNHHTGNTEAFF.

In its sample, this clonotype was seen many times. The V gene is TRBV6-1, the J gene TRBJ1-2; a weak D match, TRBD1 (5 bases). The CDR3 has 13 amino acids. Germline lookup yields CDR1 MNHNS and CDR2 SASEGT. V lost 1 base and J lost 4, with 7 bases in between. Written as DNA, the CDR3 is TGTGCCAGCAGTGAAGACAGGTCCTATGGCTACACCTTC. Translated, it gives CASSEDRSYGYTF.

The rearrangement uses TRBV3-1 and TRBJ2-7, with 7 bases that match TRBD2. This CDR3 contains 13 residues. Unmatched junction bases numbered 2, after V lost 1 base and J lost 5 bases. Germline values: CDR1 LGHDT, CDR2 YNNKEL (reference sequence). CDR3 residues: CASSQVGGDEQYF. The CDR3 DNA reads TGTGCCAGCAGCCAAGTGGGGGGGGACGAGCAGTACTTC.

In this sample, this clonotype turned up a few times. The J gene is TRBJ1-1, the V gene TRBV29-1, with 11 bases matching TRBD1. CDR3 size: 15 residues. Germline V CDR1 and CDR2: SQVTM, ANQGSEA. V dropped 6 bases and J dropped 4; count of bases not matched to a gene: 10. Here the CDR3 reads CSVGQGAKGGTEAFF. The CDR3 DNA reads TGCAGCGTAGGACAGGGGGCTAAAGGGGGCACTGAAGCTTTCTTT.

This clonotype was observed many times. The chain recombines TRBV7-2 with TRBJ1-1; D ambiguous. CDR1 SGHTA and CDR2 FQGNSA come from the germline V gene. V lost 6 bases, J lost 1 base, and 9 bases lay in between. The CDR3 is 13 amino acids. The CDR3 spells CASSLEKNTEAFF. The CDR3 DNA follows: TGTGCCAGCAGTCTAGAGAAGAACACTGAAGCTTTCTTT. Looking up the rest from reference TRBV7-2 and TRBJ1-1 gives the full variable domain: GAGVSQSPSNKVTEKGKDVELRCDPISGHTALYWYRQSLGQGLEFLIYFQGNSAPDKSGLPSDRFSAERTGGSVSTLTIQRTQQEDSAVYLCASSLEKNTEAFFGQGTRLTVV.

This clonotype was recorded many times. The chain uses TRBV7-2 and TRBJ1-3; D perhaps matches TRBD1 (5 bases). V lost 1 base to trimming and J lost 4 bases, with 8 bases between them. Germline loops: CDR1 SGHTA, CDR2 FQGNSA. The CDR3 extends over 14 amino acids. DNA of the CDR3: TGTGCCAGCAGCTTAGTACAGGCGGGAAACACCATATATTTT. Its translation is CASSLVQAGNTIYF.

This clonotype was observed a single time. The rearrangement joins TRBV30 to TRBJ2-7; D remains unclear. Per the germline V gene, CDR1 is GTSNPN and CDR2 is SVGIG (reference sequence). The CDR3 runs to 15 residues. The V end was cut by 2 bases, the J end by 3 bases, with 17 bases between. The CDR3 sequence is CAWSWPSPVDYEQYF. In nucleotides, the CDR3 is TGTGCCTGGAGTTGGCCCTCACCTGTGGACTACGAGCAGTACTTC.

This clonotype was seen at least ten times. The chain carries TRBV29-1 and TRBJ1-1; the match to TRBD1 covers 7 bases. Trimming cost V 6 bases and J 0 bases; bases outside gene matches: 10. The CDR3 is 15 amino acids. Germline CDR1 is SQVTM and CDR2 is ANQGSEA. CDR3 sequence (DNA): TGCAGCGTAGCCCCTTTGGGACAGATGAACACTGAAGCTTTCTTT. It specifies CSVAPLGQMNTEAFF.

This clonotype was detected many times. The chain combines TRBV6-1 with TRBJ2-4; D is unclear. Trimming cost V 5 bases and J 8 bases, with 10 bases left between them. Germline V gene lookup returns CDR1 MNHNS and CDR2 SASEGT. The CDR3 length is 12 residues. The CDR3 loop reads CASSSLGYIQYF. CDR3 nucleotide sequence: TGTGCCAGCAGTTCCCTAGGGTACATTCAGTACTTC.

This clonotype has at least ten counts. The chain joins TRBV27 to TRBJ1-6; maybe TRBD1 (6 bases). In germline, CDR1 is MNHEY, CDR2 SMNVEV (reference sequence). V shed 6 bases and J shed 7 bases, with 19 bases lying between them. The CDR3 loop spans 16 amino acids. CDR3 coding DNA: TGTGCCAGCAGGGAACAGGGTTGGAATGGGAATTCACCCCTCCACTTT. This sequence encodes CASREQGWNGNSPLHF.

This sequence joins TRBV28 and TRBJ1-2; 8 bases are a match to TRBD1. Germline V gives CDR1 MDHEN, CDR2 SYDVKM. CDR3 size: 16 residues. J gave up 0 bases and V 5 bases, and 8 bases lay outside the gene matches. The CDR3 is CASSTGQGLSNYGYTF. The CDR3 DNA follows: TGTGCCAGCAGTACCGGACAGGGTTTATCTAACTATGGCTACACCTTC.

J is TRBJ1-2 and V is TRBV12-3 or TRBV12-4; a possible D gene is TRBD1 (6 bases). The CDR3 sequence is 12 residues long. V dropped 6 bases and J dropped 14 bases, with 19 bases sitting between them. This CDR3 is CASRERRGPGTF. CDR3 bases: TGTGCCAGCAGGGAGCGACGGGGGCCAGGGACCTTC.

This clonotype was seen repeatedly, ten times or more. The chain links TRBV6-1 to TRBJ2-3; D not resolved. The length of the CDR3 is 13 residues. Germline values: CDR1 MNHNS, CDR2 SASEGT. V was pared by 6 bases and J by 2 bases, with 9 bases between. Here the CDR3 DNA reads TGTGCCAGCAGGCCCTGGGTCACAGATACGCAGTATTTT. Protein: CASRPWVTDTQYF.

This clonotype showed up many times. The chain uses TRBV24-1 and TRBJ1-1; TRBD1 matches at 8 bases. The J segment lost 7 bases and the V segment lost 5 bases, leaving 11 bases of the junction unmatched. The CDR3 length is 15 residues. CDR1 is KGHDR and CDR2 is SFDVKD in the germline V gene. CDR3 loop: CATSASGRGLGEAFF. For the CDR3, the DNA is TGTGCCACCAGTGCTTCTGGCAGGGGGCTCGGTGAAGCTTTCTTT.

This clonotype was counted many times. Written as DNA, the CDR3 is TGTGCCAGCAGCCGTGGGACGGAAGTCTACGAGCAGTACTTC. It codes for CASSRGTEVYEQYF. The chain links TRBV7-2 to TRBJ2-7, with D perhaps assigned TRBD1 or TRBD2 (5 bases each). Trimming removed 5 bases at V and 3 bases at J, with 14 bases between. Looked up from germline, CDR1 is SGHTA and CDR2 is FQGNSA. The CDR3 has 14 residues.

This clonotype appeared many times. The rearrangement links TRBV20-1 to TRBJ2-7; TRBD1 matches 9 bases. CDR1 DFQATT and CDR2 SNEGSKA come from the germline V gene (reference sequence). The length of the CDR3 is 14 residues. V lost 3 bases to trimming and J lost 4 bases; unmatched junction nucleotides: 7. CDR3 protein: CSARPRTGVYEQYF. The CDR3 DNA is TGCAGTGCTAGGCCCCGGACAGGGGTGTACGAGCAGTACTTC.

In its sample, this clonotype was seen many times. This chain connects TRBV7-8 to TRBJ1-1; tentative D call: TRBD1 (6 bases). Trimming took off 4 bases at V and 9 bases at J, with 9 bases between the two ends. CDR1 and CDR2 from the germline V gene are SGHVS and FQNEAQ. This CDR3 is 11 amino acids long. This CDR3 is CASSSTGKAFF. CDR3 sequence (DNA): TGTGCCAGCAGCTCTACAGGGAAAGCTTTCTTT.

This clonotype was seen many times. The rearrangement links TRBV10-3 to TRBJ2-6, with TRBD1 as a possible D gene (6 bases). The V gene lost 3 bases and the J gene lost 2 bases, with 23 bases spanning the gap. Germline CDR1 reads ENHRY; CDR2 reads SYGVKD. The CDR3 consists of 20 residues. CDR3 protein: CAISEEVDVRGSTGANVLTF. DNA for the CDR3: TGTGCCATCAGTGAAGAGGTTGACGTCAGGGGAAGCACTGGGGCCAACGTCCTGACTTTC.